The clone carrying this T cell receptor beta chain has a count of ten or more. Germline CDR1 LNHDA, CDR2 SQIVND (reference sequence). This CDR3 has 15 residues. V lost 5 bases to trimming and J lost 7 bases; unmatched junction nucleotides: 11. Amplified TCR beta CDR3 regions derived from RNA transcripts. Primed by the HTBI set, a first-round RT-PCR was run on the TCR CDR3. TCRdb recomputed calls from the multiplex PCR reads with MiXCR, one row per CDR3 protein. The table records more than 350,000 distinct CDR3 sequences, 13% to 15% of them present only once. This entry belongs to a study of T cells in Graves' hyperthyroidism and ophthalmopathy.

The clonotype originates from a woman in her sixties with Graves' ophthalmopathy. The J gene is TRBJ2-1, the V gene TRBV19, with 7 bases aligning to TRBD2. The sequenced material came from blood. Here the CDR3 reads CASSYGTTGQNEQFF. In DNA form, the CDR3 reads TGTGCCAGTAGTTACGGGACTACGGGTCAGAATGAGCAGTTCTTC.